This record concerns one TCR beta chain sequence. This sample stems from a study of blood T cell repertoires in COVID-19. Overall study context: From the United States, Italy and Spain came samples of acute and convalescent COVID-19. Sample material is recorded as cDNA or gDNA derived from T cells, B-cell-depleted T cells, or PBMCs.

Original methodology: For nucleated cells, counts were estimated from reference gene primer amplification. Sequenced by immunoSEQ multiplex PCR; TCRdb stores in-frame clones only, minus some. For V, J and clone size, that table is used; D and trimming come from the DNA. The sample lists 250,000 or so clones, 89% occurring once. The TCR sequence derives from a woman in her thirties or forties who had recovered from COVID-19. Sequencing was performed on peripheral blood.

The CDR3 region has the DNA TGTGCCAGCAGTTTATTAGGCGGGAGGGCCGGGACAGATACGCAGTATTTT. As protein: CASSLLGGRAGTDTQYF. The rearrangement joins TRBV27 to TRBJ2-3; 9 bases are shared with TRBD2. Germline assignment: CDR1 MNHEY and CDR2 SMNVEV (reference sequence). This CDR3 has 17 amino acids. V shed 1 base and J 3 bases; nucleotides not matched to a gene: 8.